This T cell receptor beta chain originates from a study of multiple sclerosis patients with progressive multifocal leukoencephalopathy. With V trimmed by 1 base and J by 2 bases, 7 bases remained unmatched. Germline V lookup: CDR1 SEHNR, CDR2 FQNEAQ (reference sequence). This CDR3 has 16 amino acids. Regarding the study as a whole: Preferential TRBV-TRBJ pairings or common gene usage were not detected at PML.

The repertoire was sequenced with immunoSEQ multiplex PCR; TCRdb's copy has only in-frame clones and lacks some. The data show tens of thousands of clones, approximately 85% seen once. Time point meaning: time of PML onset. JC virus DNA in cerebrospinal fluid confirmed the PML diagnosis. Points on this clone: Its matching antigen is unknown.

This sequence was found in a woman aged 30 to 39 with progressive multifocal leukoencephalopathy. Sequencing was performed on PBMCs, taken from a patient treated with natalizumab. V gene TRBV7-9 combines with J gene TRBJ2-5, with 7 nucleotides matching TRBD1. The CDR3 DNA sequence: TGTGCCAGCAGCTTAGGGCCGGACAGGTCTCAAGAGACCCAGTACTTC. It translates to CASSLGPDRSQETQYF.